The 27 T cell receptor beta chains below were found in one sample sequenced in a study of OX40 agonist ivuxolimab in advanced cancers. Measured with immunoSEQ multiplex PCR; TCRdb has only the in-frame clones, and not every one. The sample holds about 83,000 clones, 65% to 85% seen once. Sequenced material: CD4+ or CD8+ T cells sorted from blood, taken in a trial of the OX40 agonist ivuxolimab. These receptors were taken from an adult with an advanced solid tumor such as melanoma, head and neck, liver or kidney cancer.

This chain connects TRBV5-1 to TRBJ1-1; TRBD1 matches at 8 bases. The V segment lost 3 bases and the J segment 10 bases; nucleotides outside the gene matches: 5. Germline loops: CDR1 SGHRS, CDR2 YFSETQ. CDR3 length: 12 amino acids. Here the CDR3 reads CASSYRGLVAFF. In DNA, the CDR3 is TGCGCCAGCAGCTACAGGGGGTTAGTAGCTTTCTTT.

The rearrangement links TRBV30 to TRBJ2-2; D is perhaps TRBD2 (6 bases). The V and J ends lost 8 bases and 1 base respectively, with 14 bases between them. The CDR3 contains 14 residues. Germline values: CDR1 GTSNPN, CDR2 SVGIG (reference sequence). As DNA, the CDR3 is TGTGCCATTGGGGGGACGGTGAACACCGGGGAGCTGTTTTTT. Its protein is CAIGGTVNTGELFF.

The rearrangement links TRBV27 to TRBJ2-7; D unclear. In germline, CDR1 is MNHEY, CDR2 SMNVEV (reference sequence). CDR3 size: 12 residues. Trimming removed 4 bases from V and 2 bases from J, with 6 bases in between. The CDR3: CASSYRAYEQYF. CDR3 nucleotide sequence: TGTGCCAGCAGTTATCGCGCCTACGAGCAGTACTTC.

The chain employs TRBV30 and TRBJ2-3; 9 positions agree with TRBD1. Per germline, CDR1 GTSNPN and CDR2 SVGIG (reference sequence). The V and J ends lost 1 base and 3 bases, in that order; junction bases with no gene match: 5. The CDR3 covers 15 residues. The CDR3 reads CAWSDWDRDTDTQYF. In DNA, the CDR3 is TGTGCCTGGAGTGATTGGGACAGGGATACAGATACGCAGTATTTT.

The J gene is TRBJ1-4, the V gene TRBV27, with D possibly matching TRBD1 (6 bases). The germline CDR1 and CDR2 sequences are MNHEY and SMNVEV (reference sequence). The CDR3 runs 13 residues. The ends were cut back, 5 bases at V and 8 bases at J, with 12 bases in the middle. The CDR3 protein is CASSPRQGEKLFF. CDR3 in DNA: TGTGCCAGCAGTCCTAGGCAGGGGGAAAAACTGTTTTTT.

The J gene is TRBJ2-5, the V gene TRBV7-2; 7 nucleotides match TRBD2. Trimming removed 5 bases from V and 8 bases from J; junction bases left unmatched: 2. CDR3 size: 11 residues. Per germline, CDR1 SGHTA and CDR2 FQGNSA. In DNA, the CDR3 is TGTGCCAGCAGCCCGGGGGGTACCCAGTACTTC. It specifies CASSPGGTQYF. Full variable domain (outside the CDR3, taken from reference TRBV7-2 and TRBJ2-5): GAGVSQSPSNKVTEKGKDVELRCDPISGHTALYWYRQSLGQGLEFLIYFQGNSAPDKSGLPSDRFSAERTGGSVSTLTIQRTQQEDSAVYLCASSPGGTQYFGPGTRLLVL.

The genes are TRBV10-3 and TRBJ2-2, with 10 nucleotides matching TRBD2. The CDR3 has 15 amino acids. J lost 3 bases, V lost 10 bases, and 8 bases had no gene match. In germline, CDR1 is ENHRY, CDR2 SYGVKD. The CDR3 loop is CATFLGTSDTGELFF. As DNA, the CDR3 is TGTGCCACCTTCCTCGGGACTAGCGACACCGGGGAGCTGTTTTTT.

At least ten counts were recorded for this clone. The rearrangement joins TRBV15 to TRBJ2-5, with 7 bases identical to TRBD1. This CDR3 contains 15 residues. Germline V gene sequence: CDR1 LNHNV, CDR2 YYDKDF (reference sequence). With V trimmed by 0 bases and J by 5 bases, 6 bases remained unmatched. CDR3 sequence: CATSRENRGSETQYF. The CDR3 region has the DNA TGTGCCACCAGCAGAGAAAACAGGGGAAGCGAGACCCAGTACTTC.

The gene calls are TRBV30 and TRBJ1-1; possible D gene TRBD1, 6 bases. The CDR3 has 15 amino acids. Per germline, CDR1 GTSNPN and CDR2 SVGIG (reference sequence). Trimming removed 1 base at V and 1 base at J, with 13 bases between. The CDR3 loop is CAWSGTGYANTEAFF. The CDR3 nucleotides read TGTGCCTGGAGTGGAACAGGGTATGCGAACACTGAAGCTTTCTTT.

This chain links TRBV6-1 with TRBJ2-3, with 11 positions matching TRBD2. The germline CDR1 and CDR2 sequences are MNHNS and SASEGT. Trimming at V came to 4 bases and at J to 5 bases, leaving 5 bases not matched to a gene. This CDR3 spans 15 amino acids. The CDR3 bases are TGTGCCAGCAGTGGACTAGCGGGGACGGGAGATACGCAGTATTTT. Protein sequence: CASSGLAGTGDTQYF.

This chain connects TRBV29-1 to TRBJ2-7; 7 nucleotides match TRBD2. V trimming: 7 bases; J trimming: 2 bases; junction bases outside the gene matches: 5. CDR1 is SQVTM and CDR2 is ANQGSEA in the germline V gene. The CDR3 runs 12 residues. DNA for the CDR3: TGCAGCGCCCGCCGGGAGGCCTACGAGCAGTACTTC. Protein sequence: CSARREAYEQYF.

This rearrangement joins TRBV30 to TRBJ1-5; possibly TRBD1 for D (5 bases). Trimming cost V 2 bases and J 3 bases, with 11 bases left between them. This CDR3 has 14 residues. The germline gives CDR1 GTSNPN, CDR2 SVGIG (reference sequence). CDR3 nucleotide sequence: TGTGCCTGGAGTCGGGGCAGGGCCAATCAGCCCCAGCATTTT. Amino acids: CAWSRGRANQPQHF.

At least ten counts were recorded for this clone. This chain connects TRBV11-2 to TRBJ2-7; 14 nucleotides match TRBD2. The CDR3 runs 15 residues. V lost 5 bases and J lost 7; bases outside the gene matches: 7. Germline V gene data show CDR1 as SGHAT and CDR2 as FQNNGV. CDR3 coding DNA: TGTGCCAGCAGCCCGACTAGCGGGGGGGGTCGGGAGCAGTACTTC. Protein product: CASSPTSGGGREQYF.

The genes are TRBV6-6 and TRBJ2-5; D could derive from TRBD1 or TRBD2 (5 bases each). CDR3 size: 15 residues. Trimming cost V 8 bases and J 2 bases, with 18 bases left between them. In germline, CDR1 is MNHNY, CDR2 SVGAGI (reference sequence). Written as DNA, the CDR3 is TGTGCCAGCTGGGCGGGTGGGGGAAGGCAAGAGACCCAGTACTTC. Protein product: CASWAGGGRQETQYF.

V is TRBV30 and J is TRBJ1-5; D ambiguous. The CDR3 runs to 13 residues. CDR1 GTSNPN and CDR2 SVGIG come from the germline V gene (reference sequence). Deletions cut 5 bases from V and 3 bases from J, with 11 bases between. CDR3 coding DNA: TGTGCCTGGGCCTCCGGGCCCAATCAGCCCCAGCATTTT. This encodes CAWASGPNQPQHF. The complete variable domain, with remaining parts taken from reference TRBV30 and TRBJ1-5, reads SQTIHQWPATLVQPVGSPLSLECTVEGTSNPNLYWYRQAAGRGLQLLFYSVGIGQISSEVPQNLSASRPQDRQFILSSKKLLLSDSGFYLCAWASGPNQPQHFGDGTRLSIL.

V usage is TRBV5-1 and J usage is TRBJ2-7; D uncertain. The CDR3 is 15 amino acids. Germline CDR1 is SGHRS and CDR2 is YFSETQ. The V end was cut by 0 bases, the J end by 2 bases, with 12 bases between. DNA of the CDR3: TGCGCCAGCAGCTTGGAGGAAGGAATTGCCTACGAGCAGTACTTC. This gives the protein CASSLEEGIAYEQYF.

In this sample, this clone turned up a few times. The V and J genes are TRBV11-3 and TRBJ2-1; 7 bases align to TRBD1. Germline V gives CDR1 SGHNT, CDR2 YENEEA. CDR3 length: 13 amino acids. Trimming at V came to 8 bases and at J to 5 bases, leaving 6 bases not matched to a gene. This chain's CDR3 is CASSRDSNNEQFF. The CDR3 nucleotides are TGTGCCAGCTCACGGGACAGTAACAATGAGCAGTTCTTC. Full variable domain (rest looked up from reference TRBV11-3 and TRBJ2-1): EAGVVQSPRYKIIEKKQPVAFWCNPISGHNTLYWYLQNLGQGPELLIRYENEEAVDDSQLPKDRFSAERLKGVDSTLKIQPAELGDSAVYLCASSRDSNNEQFFGPGTRLTVL.

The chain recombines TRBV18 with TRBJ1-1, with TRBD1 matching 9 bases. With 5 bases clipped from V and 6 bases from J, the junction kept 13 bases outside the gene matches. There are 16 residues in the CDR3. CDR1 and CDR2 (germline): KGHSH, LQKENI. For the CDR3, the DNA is TGTGCCAGCTCAAACGAGGGACAGGGAAGAGGAGCTGAAGCTTTCTTT. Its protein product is CASSNEGQGRGAEAFF.

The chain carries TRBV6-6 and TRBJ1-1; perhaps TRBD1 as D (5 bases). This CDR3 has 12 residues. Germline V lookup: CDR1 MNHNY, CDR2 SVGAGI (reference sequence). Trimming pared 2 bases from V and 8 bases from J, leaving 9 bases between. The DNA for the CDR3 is TGTGCCAGCAGTTACCCGGGACGGGAAGCTTTCTTT. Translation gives CASSYPGREAFF.

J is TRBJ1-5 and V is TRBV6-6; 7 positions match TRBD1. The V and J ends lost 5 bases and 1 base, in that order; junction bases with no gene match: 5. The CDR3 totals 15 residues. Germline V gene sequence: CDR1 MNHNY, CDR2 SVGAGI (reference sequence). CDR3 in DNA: TGTGCCAGCAGTATACAGGGGATAAGCAATCAGCCCCAGCATTTT. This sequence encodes CASSIQGISNQPQHF.

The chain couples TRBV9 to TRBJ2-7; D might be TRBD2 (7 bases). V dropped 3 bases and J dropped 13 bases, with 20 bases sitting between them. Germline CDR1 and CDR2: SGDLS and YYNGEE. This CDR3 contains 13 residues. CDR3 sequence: CASSGGGRTETYF. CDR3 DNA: TGTGCCAGCAGCGGGGGGGGGAGGACAGAAACCTACTTC.

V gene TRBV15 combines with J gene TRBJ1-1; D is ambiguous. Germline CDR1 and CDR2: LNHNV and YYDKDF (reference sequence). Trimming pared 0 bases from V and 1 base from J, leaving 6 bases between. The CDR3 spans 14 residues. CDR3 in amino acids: CATSRDRSNTEAFF. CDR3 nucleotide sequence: TGTGCCACCAGCAGAGATCGGTCGAACACTGAAGCTTTCTTT.

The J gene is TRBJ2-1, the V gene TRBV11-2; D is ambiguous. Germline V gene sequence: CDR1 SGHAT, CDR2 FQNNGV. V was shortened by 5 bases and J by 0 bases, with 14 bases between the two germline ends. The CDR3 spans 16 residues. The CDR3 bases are TGTGCCAGCAGCCTCGATGGGGTAAGCTCCTACAATGAGCAGTTCTTC. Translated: CASSLDGVSSYNEQFF.

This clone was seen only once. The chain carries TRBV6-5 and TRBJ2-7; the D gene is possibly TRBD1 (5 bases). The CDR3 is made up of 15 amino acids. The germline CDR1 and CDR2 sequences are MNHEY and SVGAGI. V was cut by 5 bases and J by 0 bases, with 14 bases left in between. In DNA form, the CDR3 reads TGTGCCAGCAGTGGTTCTTTGGGGCTCTCCTACGAGCAGTACTTC. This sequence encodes CASSGSLGLSYEQYF.

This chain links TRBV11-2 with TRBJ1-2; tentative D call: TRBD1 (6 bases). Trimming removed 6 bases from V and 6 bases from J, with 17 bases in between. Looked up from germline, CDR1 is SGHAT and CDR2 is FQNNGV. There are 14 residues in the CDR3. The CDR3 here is CASRRGGVLDGYTF. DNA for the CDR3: TGTGCCAGCAGGCGAGGGGGGGTATTGGATGGCTACACCTTC. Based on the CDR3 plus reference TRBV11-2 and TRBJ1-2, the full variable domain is EAGVAQSPRYKIIEKRQSVAFWCNPISGHATLYWYQQILGQGPKLLIQFQNNGVVDDSQLPKDRFSAERLKGVDSTLKIQPAKLEDSAVYLCASRRGGVLDGYTFGSGTRLTVV.

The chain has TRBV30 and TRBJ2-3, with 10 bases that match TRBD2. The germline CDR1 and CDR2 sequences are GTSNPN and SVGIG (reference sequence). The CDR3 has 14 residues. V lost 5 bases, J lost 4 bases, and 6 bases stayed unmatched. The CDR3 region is CAWGTGTSADTQYF. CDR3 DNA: TGTGCCTGGGGGACCGGGACTAGCGCAGATACGCAGTATTTT.

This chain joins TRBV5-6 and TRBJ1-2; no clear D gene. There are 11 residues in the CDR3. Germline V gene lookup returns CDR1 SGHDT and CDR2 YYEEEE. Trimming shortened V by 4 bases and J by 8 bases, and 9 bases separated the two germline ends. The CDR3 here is CASSREVGYTF. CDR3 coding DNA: TGTGCCAGCAGCAGGGAGGTGGGCTACACCTTC. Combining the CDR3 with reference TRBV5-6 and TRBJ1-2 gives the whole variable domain DAGVTQSPTHLIKTRGQQVTLRCSPKSGHDTVSWYQQALGQGPQFIFQYYEEEERQRGNFPDRFSGHQFPNYSSELNVNALLLGDSALYLCASSREVGYTFGSGTRLTVV.